The clone carrying this T cell receptor (beta chain) was seen more than once but under ten times. Its antigen is still unknown. The data were taken from a study of naive and memory T cell subsets. Whole-study findings and limits: A few larger clonotypes appeared in naive repertoires, especially CD8, possibly memory cells re-expressing CD45RA. Clonotypes here are unpaired alpha or beta chain sequences.

Germline V gives CDR1 MNHEY, CDR2 SVGEGT. V dropped 0 bases and J dropped 11; count of bases not matched to a gene: 1. The length of the CDR3 is 14 residues. Two oligonucleotides, mixed equimolar, formed the beta constant-region primer covering TRBC1 and TRBC2. Nested alpha and beta constant-region primers with the SP2 primer drove four PCR rounds on ligated cDNA. TCRdb used MiXCR to reprocess the UMI-ligation and nested PCR reads, holding one entry per CDR3 protein. The repertoire holds about 150,000 distinct CDR3 sequences, approximately 22% seen once, with 0.085% to 0.11% in the top ten. This sequence joins TRBV6-2 or TRBV6-3 and TRBJ2-1, with 13 nucleotides matching TRBD2. The specimen sequenced was naive CD4+ T cells from blood. This TCR was sampled from a human donor in good health. CDR3 loop: CASSYSGTSGKQFF. The CDR3 DNA is TGTGCCAGCAGTTACTCCGGGACTAGCGGGAAGCAGTTCTTC.